These 27 T cell receptor beta chains were all obtained from the same sample, sequenced in a study of cytomegalovirus exposure and HLA in healthy donors listed by TCRdb under 2017. The protocol used for the library was the immunoSEQ multiplex PCR assay. For the multiplex PCR, a mixture combining 60 forward primers for TCR Vbeta segments and 13 reverse primers for TCR Jbeta segments was used. TCRdb carries this immuneACCESS record with in-frame sequences only. Its versions omit some clonotypes, under half of them owing to an unresolved V gene in the studies checked, with the rest unexplained. Counted in this sample were approximately 150,000 clones; about 72% of them appeared once. The ten largest clones add up to roughly 3.7% of the sample. Sequenced input: PBMCs. These receptors originate from a man in his thirties or forties in good health and CMV-seropositive.

This clone was observed a single time. This chain connects TRBV4-1 to TRBJ1-5, with a possible D match to TRBD1 (5 bases). Germline V gene sequence: CDR1 MGHRA, CDR2 YSYEKL. Trimming took 2 bases from V and 5 from J, leaving 10 bases between them. This CDR3 region has 14 residues. The CDR3 reads CASSQTTVDQPQHF. The CDR3 DNA reads TGCGCCAGCAGCCAAACGACAGTGGATCAGCCCCAGCATTTT.

As for this clone: This specimen includes other DNA sequences encoding the same CDR3. The genes are TRBV7-3 and TRBJ2-1; D gene unclear. V lost 3 bases and J 0 bases, leaving 3 bases between the germline ends. Germline CDR1 SGHTA, CDR2 FQGTGA. This CDR3 contains 13 residues. CDR3 sequence: CASSLSSYNEQFF. The DNA of the CDR3 is TGTGCCAGCAGCTTGAGCTCCTACAATGAGCAGTTCTTC. Using reference TRBV7-3 and TRBJ2-1 for the parts outside the CDR3, the full variable domain is GAGVSQTPSNKVTEKGKYVELRCDPISGHTALYWYRQSLGQGPEFLIYFQGTGAADDSGLPNDRFFAVRPEGSVSTLKIQRTERGDSAVYLCASSLSSYNEQFFGPGTRLTVL.

The gene calls are TRBV7-9 and TRBJ2-1, with a tentative D call TRBD2 (5 bases). V shed 5 bases and J shed 5 bases, with 13 bases lying between them. The germline V gene encodes CDR1 SEHNR and CDR2 FQNEAQ (reference sequence). CDR3 length: 14 residues. Here the CDR3 DNA reads TGTGCCAGCAGCCCTACTAGTTGGGACAATGAGCAGTTCTTC. It encodes CASSPTSWDNEQFF.

The chain joins TRBV5-4 to TRBJ2-7, with D possibly being TRBD1 (7 bases). In germline, CDR1 is SGHNT, CDR2 YYREEE (reference sequence). The CDR3 is made up of 15 amino acids. Trimming left V 2 bases short and J 6 bases short, with 18 bases between. CDR3 amino acids: CASSFLVTGRSEQYF. The CDR3 DNA reads TGTGCCAGCAGCTTTCTGGTGACAGGGAGGTCCGAGCAGTACTTC.

The V gene is TRBV4-1, the J gene TRBJ2-6, with D possibly matching TRBD1 (5 bases). Trimming took off 3 bases at V and 0 bases at J, with 18 bases between the two ends. The CDR3 sequence is 19 residues long. Germline CDR1 and CDR2: MGHRA and YSYEKL. The CDR3 coding sequence is TGCGCCAGCAGCCACCTGATCAAGGGGTCCCGCTCTGGGGCCAACGTCCTGACTTTC. This gives the protein CASSHLIKGSRSGANVLTF.

The chain combines TRBV9 with TRBJ2-1; D is perhaps TRBD1 (6 bases). V gave up 6 bases and J gave up 1 base, with 14 bases separating them. The CDR3 length is 15 residues. Germline CDR1 SGDLS, CDR2 YYNGEE. The CDR3 nucleotides are TGTGCCAGCACCTTCGACAGGACGTCCTACAATGAGCAGTTCTTC. It specifies CASTFDRTSYNEQFF.

This chain joins TRBV11-2 and TRBJ2-7; 7 bases align to TRBD1. Germline V gene lookup returns CDR1 SGHAT and CDR2 FQNNGV. The CDR3 extends over 13 amino acids. The trim removed 3 bases at V and 11 bases at J, leaving 10 bases unmatched. CDR3 nucleotides: TGTGCCAGCAGCTTGGAAACGGACAGGCTAAAGTACTTC. Protein sequence: CASSLETDRLKYF.

The chain joins TRBV11-2 to TRBJ2-1; 8 bases are shared with TRBD1. The CDR3 extends over 15 amino acids. CDR1 SGHAT and CDR2 FQNNGV come from the germline V gene. V shed 5 bases, J shed 5 bases, and the junction held 8 bases outside the gene matches. For the CDR3, the DNA is TGTGCCAGCAGCCTCGAGACGACAGGGGACAATGAGCAGTTCTTC. Translating gives CASSLETTGDNEQFF. Variable domain in full (rest from reference TRBV11-2 and TRBJ2-1): EAGVAQSPRYKIIEKRQSVAFWCNPISGHATLYWYQQILGQGPKLLIQFQNNGVVDDSQLPKDRFSAERLKGVDSTLKIQPAKLEDSAVYLCASSLETTGDNEQFFGPGTRLTVL.

V and J are TRBV5-1 and TRBJ1-1; D call uncertain. This CDR3 is built from 15 residues. Germline V gene sequence: CDR1 SGHRS, CDR2 YFSETQ. The V and J ends lost 5 bases and 0 bases respectively, with 14 bases between them. CDR3: CASSMAVTMNTEAFF. The CDR3 DNA sequence: TGCGCCAGCAGTATGGCCGTCACCATGAACACTGAAGCTTTCTTT.

V usage is TRBV7-8 and J usage is TRBJ2-7; no clear D gene. This CDR3 contains 12 residues. V lost 2 bases to trimming and J lost 4 bases, with 6 bases between them. From germline, CDR1 is SGHVS and CDR2 FQNEAQ. DNA of the CDR3: TGTGCCAGCAGCTTACCCCAGTACGAGCAGTACTTC. Encoded protein: CASSLPQYEQYF.

This clone was observed a single time. The J gene is TRBJ1-3, the V gene TRBV4-1; D perhaps matches TRBD1 (6 bases). Per the germline V gene, CDR1 is MGHRA and CDR2 is YSYEKL. Trimming stripped 3 bases from V and 6 bases from J, with 15 bases between. The CDR3 extends over 15 amino acids. The CDR3 coding sequence is TGCGCCAGCAGCCAGTGGGGAGGGGGGGCAAACACCATATATTTT. The encoded protein is CASSQWGGGANTIYF.

The J gene is TRBJ1-5, the V gene TRBV9; TRBD1 matches 7 bases. The germline V gene has CDR1 SGDLS and CDR2 YYNGEE. With 3 bases clipped from V and 4 bases from J, the junction kept 4 bases outside the gene matches. CDR3 size: 14 residues. CDR3 sequence: CASSEGQTNQPQHF. For the CDR3, the DNA is TGTGCCAGCAGCGAGGGACAGACTAATCAGCCCCAGCATTTT.

The chain carries TRBV9 and TRBJ1-2, with D uncertain. The CDR3 is 14 amino acids. The germline V gene encodes CDR1 SGDLS and CDR2 YYNGEE. Trimming cost V 6 bases and J 2 bases, with 14 bases left between them. DNA for the CDR3: TGTGCCAGCACCGGGGAAGGGCTGAACTATGGCTACACCTTC. It translates to CASTGEGLNYGYTF.

This rearrangement joins TRBV5-6 to TRBJ1-3, with TRBD1 matching over 7 bases. In germline, CDR1 is SGHDT, CDR2 YYEEEE. With V trimmed by 4 bases and J by 4 bases, 14 bases remained unmatched. The CDR3 contains 17 residues. CDR3 in amino acids: CASSPTPETGLGNTIYF. CDR3 sequence (DNA): TGTGCCAGCAGCCCAACACCGGAGACAGGGTTGGGAAACACCATATATTTT.

The chain employs TRBV6-5 and TRBJ2-5, with TRBD2 matching 7 bases. The CDR3 has 15 residues. V shed 0 bases and J 2 bases; nucleotides not matched to a gene: 3. Germline CDR1 is MNHEY and CDR2 is SVGAGI. CDR3 residues: CASSYSPSGQETQYF. In DNA, the CDR3 is TGTGCCAGCAGTTACTCGCCTAGCGGTCAAGAGACCCAGTACTTC.

Points on this clone: The same CDR3 also results from other DNA sequences found in this sample. The chain combines TRBV27 with TRBJ2-7, with D perhaps TRBD1 (6 bases). The CDR3 runs 13 residues. The germline V and J ends were trimmed by 2 bases and 5 bases, with 10 bases remaining between them. The germline CDR1 and CDR2 sequences are MNHEY and SMNVEV (reference sequence). CDR3 sequence: CASSLQGSHEQYF. In nucleotides, the CDR3 is TGTGCCAGCAGTTTACAGGGGTCCCACGAGCAGTACTTC.

The rearrangement uses TRBV4-1 and TRBJ2-1; 9 bases agree with TRBD1. This CDR3 comprises 18 residues. Germline CDR1 and CDR2: MGHRA and YSYEKL. V was clipped by 1 base and J by 9 bases; unmatched bases: 16. The chain's CDR3 is CASSQVWVRRTGDPEQFF. For the CDR3, the DNA is TGCGCCAGCAGCCAAGTCTGGGTACGGAGGACAGGGGATCCTGAGCAGTTCTTC.

The gene calls are TRBV7-9 and TRBJ2-2, with 9 nucleotides matching TRBD1. Losses at the gene ends were 5 bases for V and 3 bases for J; bases not matched to a gene: 4. Germline CDR1 and CDR2: SEHNR and FQNEAQ (reference sequence). The CDR3 has 15 amino acids. The CDR3 DNA follows: TGTGCCAGCAGCCGACAGGGGGTTTACACCGGGGAGCTGTTTTTT. This encodes CASSRQGVYTGELFF.

V and J are TRBV4-1 and TRBJ2-2; 9 bases align to TRBD1. The CDR3 totals 13 residues. Germline V gene sequence: CDR1 MGHRA, CDR2 YSYEKL. Germline trimming cut 5 bases from V and 10 bases from J; bases unmatched to any gene: 5. CDR3 nucleotides: TGCGCCAGCAGCAGGACAGGGGTGGAGGAGCTGTTTTTT. It yields the protein CASSRTGVEELFF.

This clone was counted once. The CDR3 DNA follows: TGTGCCAGTAGTATCGATGGCATAACCTACAATGAGCAGTTCTTC. Translation gives CASSIDGITYNEQFF. The chain carries TRBV19 and TRBJ2-1; no definite D call. The V and J ends lost 3 bases and 2 bases respectively, with 11 bases between them. This CDR3 has 15 amino acids. Germline V lookup: CDR1 LNHDA, CDR2 SQIVND (reference sequence).

This clone was picked up many times. V gene TRBV4-3 combines with J gene TRBJ1-5; 9 bases line up with TRBD1. The CDR3 consists of 15 residues. The ends lost 4 bases at V and 0 bases at J; junction bases unmatched: 1. Germline V gives CDR1 LGHNA, CDR2 YSLEER. The chain's CDR3 is CASSLDRGSNQPQHF. The CDR3 DNA follows: TGCGCCAGCAGCCTGGACAGGGGTAGCAATCAGCCCCAGCATTTT.

The chain uses TRBV4-3 and TRBJ2-1; 10 bases fit TRBD2. This CDR3 has 15 residues. V gave up 3 bases and J gave up 8 bases; unmatched junction bases: 7. Germline V gene data show CDR1 as LGHNA and CDR2 as YSLEER. The CDR3 region has the DNA TGCGCCAGCAGCCACGGGACTAGCGCGAGGGATGAGCAGTTCTTC. Translated: CASSHGTSARDEQFF.

The chain joins TRBV6-6 to TRBJ2-7, with 11 bases that match TRBD1. Germline assignment: CDR1 MNHNY and CDR2 SVGAGI (reference sequence). The CDR3 consists of 14 residues. Trimming cost V 10 bases and J 5 bases; bases outside gene matches: 10. DNA for the CDR3: TGTGCCACTTCGGGACAGGGGGTCTTCGACGAGCAGTACTTC. Translation gives CATSGQGVFDEQYF.

This chain uses TRBV14 with TRBJ2-2, with D perhaps matching TRBD2 (5 bases). The V gene's germline CDR1 is SGHDN and CDR2 FVKESK. Between the trimmed V and J ends, which lost 1 base and 3 bases, there was a span of 6 bases. This CDR3 is 14 amino acids long. The CDR3: CASSQGGYTGELFF. CDR3 sequence (DNA): TGTGCCAGCAGCCAAGGAGGGTACACCGGGGAGCTGTTTTTT.

The rearrangement uses TRBV6-5 and TRBJ1-1; 9 bases fit TRBD1. This CDR3 is built from 16 residues. Germline V gene data show CDR1 as MNHEY and CDR2 as SVGAGI. Trimming cost V 0 bases and J 11 bases; bases outside gene matches: 13. The CDR3 nucleotides read TGTGCCAGCAGTTACTCGATAAGGGACAGGGCTTTCGGGGCTTTCTTT. Its protein product is CASSYSIRDRAFGAFF.

The chain is built from TRBV28 and TRBJ2-3, with a tentative D call TRBD2 (6 bases). Trimming pared 2 bases from V and 11 bases from J, leaving 11 bases between. Germline CDR1 and CDR2: MDHEN and SYDVKM. The CDR3 runs to 12 residues. The CDR3 nucleotides read TGTGCCAGCAGTTTACGGGAGATGGAGCAGTATTTT. This codes for CASSLREMEQYF.

V and J are TRBV5-1 and TRBJ2-3; TRBD1 aligns across 7 bases. Germline V gene lookup returns CDR1 SGHRS and CDR2 YFSETQ. With 4 bases clipped from V and 2 bases from J, the junction kept 4 bases outside the gene matches. The CDR3 totals 14 residues. CDR3 sequence (DNA): TGCGCCAGCAGCCCCGGGACAGTCACAGATACGCAGTATTTT. Residues: CASSPGTVTDTQYF.